This T cell receptor (beta chain) is drawn from a study of T cell responses to AZD1222 COVID-19 vaccine. Study conclusions and caveats: The reported proportion of spike-specific TCRs targeting unmutated variant regions was nearly half. A mostly white British donor set with more females was recruited, and clonal diversity was possibly underestimated.

The germline V and J ends were trimmed by 7 bases and 0 bases, with 6 bases remaining between them. CDR3 length: 11 amino acids. Per the germline V gene, CDR1 is SQVTM and CDR2 is ANQGSEA. For this clone: What it recognizes is unknown.

Produced via immunoSEQ multiplex PCR; TCRdb's table is partial and in-frame only. The sample consists of over 100,000 clones, approximately 90% of them appearing once. The V call is TRBV29-1, the J call TRBJ2-5; D might be TRBD1 (5 bases). This sequence originates from an adult in good health. The specimen comprised peripheral blood, sampled on day 0 of AZD1222 vaccination. The CDR3 DNA reads TGCAGCGGCAGGGACCAAGAGACCCAGTACTTC. Translating gives CSGRDQETQYF.